This T cell receptor beta chain was captured in a study of T cell repertoires in cytomegalovirus infection. The CDR3 has 12 residues. After removal of 5 bases from V and 6 bases from J, the junction contained 4 bases not matched to a gene. Germline values: CDR1 SGHVS, CDR2 FNYEAQ. From the reads, TCRdb called clonotypes with MiXCR, one entry per CDR3 protein. The table has 500,000 to 600,000 distinct CDR3 sequences, 16% seen once. Study-wide points: Cumulative public TCR beta family frequency identified CMV carriers with the relevant HLA.

In its sample, this clonotype was seen many times. Its specificity is not known. The sample was CD8+ T cells from PBMCs. This sequence joins TRBV7-6 and TRBJ2-7, with 7 nucleotides matching TRBD2. This receptor was taken from a human donor in good health (CMV status not recorded). Some clones in this sample may be carry-over from other donors' samples. CDR3 in DNA: TGTGCCAGCAGCCCTAAGCGGGGCGAGCAGTACTTC. Its translation: CASSPKRGEQYF.